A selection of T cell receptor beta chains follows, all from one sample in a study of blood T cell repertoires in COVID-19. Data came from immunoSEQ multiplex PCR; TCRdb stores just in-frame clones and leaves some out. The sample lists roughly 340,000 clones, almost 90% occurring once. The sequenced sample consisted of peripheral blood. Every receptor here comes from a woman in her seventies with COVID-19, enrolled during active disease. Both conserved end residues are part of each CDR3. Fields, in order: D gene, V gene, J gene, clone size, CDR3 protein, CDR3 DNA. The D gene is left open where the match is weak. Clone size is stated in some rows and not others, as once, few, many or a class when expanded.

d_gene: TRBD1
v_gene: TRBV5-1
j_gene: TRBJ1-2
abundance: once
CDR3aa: CASSLDTTGGDGYTF
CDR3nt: TGCGCCAGCAGCCTAGACACCACAGGGGGCGATGGCTACACCTTC

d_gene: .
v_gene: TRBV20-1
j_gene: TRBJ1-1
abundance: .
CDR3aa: CSASDASLNTEAFF
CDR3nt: TGCAGTGCTAGTGATGCCAGTTTGAACACTGAAGCTTTCTTT

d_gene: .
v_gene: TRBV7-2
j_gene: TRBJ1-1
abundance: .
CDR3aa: CASSFTGVEAFF
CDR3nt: TGTGCCAGCAGCTTCACAGGAGTAGAAGCTTTCTTT

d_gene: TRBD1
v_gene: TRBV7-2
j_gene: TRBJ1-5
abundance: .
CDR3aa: CASNLGWGQNNQPQHF
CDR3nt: TGTGCCAGCAACCTTGGGTGGGGACAGAACAATCAGCCCCAGCATTTT

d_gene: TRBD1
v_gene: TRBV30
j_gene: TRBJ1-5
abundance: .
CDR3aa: CAWSGGTGVNQPQHF
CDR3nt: TGTGCCTGGAGTGGGGGGACAGGGGTAAATCAGCCCCAGCATTTT

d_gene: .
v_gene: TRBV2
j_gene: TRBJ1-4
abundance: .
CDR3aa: CASSLERNEKLFF
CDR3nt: TGTGCCAGCAGTTTGGAGAGGAATGAAAAACTGTTTTTT

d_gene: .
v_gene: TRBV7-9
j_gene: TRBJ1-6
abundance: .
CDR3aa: CASRSQGGDSPLHF
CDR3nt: TGTGCCAGCAGGTCACAGGGTGGGGATTCACCCCTCCACTTT

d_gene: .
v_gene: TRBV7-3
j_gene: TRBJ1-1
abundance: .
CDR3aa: CASSLTGGSNTEAFF
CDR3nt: TGTGCCAGCAGCTTAACTGGCGGATCTAACACTGAAGCTTTCTTT

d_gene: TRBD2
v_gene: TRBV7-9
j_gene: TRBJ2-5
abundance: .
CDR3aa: CASSTPTSGEETQYF
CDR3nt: TGTGCCAGCAGCACCCCGACTAGCGGAGAAGAGACCCAGTACTTC

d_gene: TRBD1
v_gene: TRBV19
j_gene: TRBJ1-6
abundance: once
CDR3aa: CASSGQGDSPLHF
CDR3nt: TGTGCCAGTAGCGGACAGGGGGATTCACCCCTCCACTTT

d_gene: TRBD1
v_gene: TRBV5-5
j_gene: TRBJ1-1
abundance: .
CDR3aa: CASSLDRVGTEAFF
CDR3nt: TGTGCCAGCAGCCTGGACAGGGTGGGTACTGAAGCTTTCTTT

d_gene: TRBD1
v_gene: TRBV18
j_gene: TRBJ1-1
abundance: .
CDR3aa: CASSPGQGRGATEAFF
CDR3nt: TGTGCCAGCTCACCAGGACAGGGAAGGGGAGCCACTGAAGCTTTCTTT

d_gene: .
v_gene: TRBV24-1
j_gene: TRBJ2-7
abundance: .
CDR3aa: CATSDLYEQYF
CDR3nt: TGTGCCACCAGTGATCTCTACGAGCAGTACTTC

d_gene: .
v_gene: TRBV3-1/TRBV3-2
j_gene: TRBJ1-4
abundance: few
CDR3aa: CASSQWSSSEKLFF
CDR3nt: TGTGCCAGCAGCCAGTGGAGTAGTAGTGAAAAACTGTTTTTT

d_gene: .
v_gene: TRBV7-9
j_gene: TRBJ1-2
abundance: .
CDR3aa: CASSLARDYGYTF
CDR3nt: TGTGCCAGCAGCTTAGCTCGGGACTATGGCTACACCTTC

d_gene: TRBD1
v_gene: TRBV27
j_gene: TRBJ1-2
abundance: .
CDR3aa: CASSGQAHYGYTF
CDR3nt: TGTGCCAGCAGTGGACAGGCCCACTATGGCTACACCTTC

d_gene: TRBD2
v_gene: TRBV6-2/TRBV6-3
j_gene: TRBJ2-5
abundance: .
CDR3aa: CASSSRLAPYQETQYF
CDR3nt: TGTGCCAGCAGTTCCAGACTAGCTCCGTACCAAGAGACCCAGTACTTC

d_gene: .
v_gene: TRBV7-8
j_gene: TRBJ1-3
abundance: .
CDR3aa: CASSFDRSSGNTIYF
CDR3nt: TGTGCCAGCAGCTTCGATAGAAGCTCTGGAAACACCATATATTTT

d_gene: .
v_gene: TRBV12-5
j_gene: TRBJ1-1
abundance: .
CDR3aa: CASGAGVGEAFF
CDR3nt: TGTGCTAGTGGGGCGGGGGTTGGGGAAGCTTTCTTT

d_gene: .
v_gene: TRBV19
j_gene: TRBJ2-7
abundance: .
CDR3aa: CASSIDRGQIAYEQYF
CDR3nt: TGTGCCAGTAGTATAGATCGTGGACAGATAGCCTACGAGCAGTACTTC

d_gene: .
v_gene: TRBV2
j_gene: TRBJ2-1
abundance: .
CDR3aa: CASNGRENEQFF
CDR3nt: TGTGCCAGCAATGGACGGGAAAATGAGCAGTTCTTC

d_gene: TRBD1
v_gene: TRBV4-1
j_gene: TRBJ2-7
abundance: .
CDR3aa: CASSQGTGVREQYF
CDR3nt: TGCGCCAGCAGCCAAGGAACAGGGGTCCGCGAGCAGTACTTC

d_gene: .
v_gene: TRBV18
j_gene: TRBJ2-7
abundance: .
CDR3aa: CASSPGRGPNYEQYF
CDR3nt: TGTGCCAGCTCACCGGGGAGAGGACCGAACTACGAGCAGTACTTC

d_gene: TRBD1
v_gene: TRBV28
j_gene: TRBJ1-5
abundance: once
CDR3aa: CASSPQGGSQPQHF
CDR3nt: TGTGCCAGCAGTCCACAGGGGGGAAGTCAGCCCCAGCATTTT

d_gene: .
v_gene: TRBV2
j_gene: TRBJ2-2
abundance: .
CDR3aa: CASSGGAGELFF
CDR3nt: TGTGCCAGCAGTGGGGGGGCCGGGGAGCTGTTTTTT

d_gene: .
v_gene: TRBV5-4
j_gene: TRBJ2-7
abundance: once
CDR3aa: CASSGLPHEQYF
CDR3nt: TGTGCCAGCAGCGGACTCCCCCACGAGCAGTACTTC

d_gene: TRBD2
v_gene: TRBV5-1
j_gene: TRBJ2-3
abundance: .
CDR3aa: CASSLWTSGGFHTDTQYF
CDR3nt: TGCGCCAGCAGCCTCTGGACTAGCGGGGGGTTCCACACAGATACGCAGTATTTT

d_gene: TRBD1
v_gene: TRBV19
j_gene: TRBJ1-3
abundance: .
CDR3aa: CASSFLYRGPGNTIYF
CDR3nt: TGTGCCAGTAGCTTCCTCTACAGGGGGCCTGGAAACACCATATATTTT

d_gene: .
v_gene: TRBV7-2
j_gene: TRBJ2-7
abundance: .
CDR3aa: CASSQRGSPGQDEQYF
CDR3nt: TGTGCCAGCAGCCAAAGGGGATCTCCAGGGCAGGACGAGCAGTACTTC

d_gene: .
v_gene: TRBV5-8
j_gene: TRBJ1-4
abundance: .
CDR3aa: CASSSIEAGGAFLFF
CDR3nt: TGTGCCAGCAGCTCAATCGAGGCTGGGGGCGCGTTCCTGTTTTTT

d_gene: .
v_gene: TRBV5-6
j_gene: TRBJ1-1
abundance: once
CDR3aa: CASSPPTGGSTEAFF
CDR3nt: TGTGCCAGCAGCCCCCCAACCGGTGGGAGTACTGAAGCTTTCTTT

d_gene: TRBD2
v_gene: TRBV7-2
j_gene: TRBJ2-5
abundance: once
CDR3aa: CASSSRTSGIRETQYF
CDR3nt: TGTGCCAGCAGCTCACGGACTAGCGGGATCAGAGAGACCCAGTACTTC

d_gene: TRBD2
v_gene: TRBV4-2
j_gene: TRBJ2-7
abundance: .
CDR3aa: CASSQGKGLSYEQYF
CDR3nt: TGTGCCAGCAGCCAAGGAAAGGGACTATCCTACGAGCAGTACTTC

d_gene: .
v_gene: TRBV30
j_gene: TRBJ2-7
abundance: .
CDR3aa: CAWGTGYEQYF
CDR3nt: TGTGCCTGGGGCACAGGTTACGAGCAGTACTTC

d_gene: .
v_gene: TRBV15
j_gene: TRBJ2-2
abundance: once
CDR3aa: CATSRVEQGTGELFF
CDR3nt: TGTGCCACCAGCAGAGTAGAACAGGGTACCGGGGAGCTGTTTTTT

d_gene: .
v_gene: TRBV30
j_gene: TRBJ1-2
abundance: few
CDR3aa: CAWSDMAYGYTF
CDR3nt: TGTGCCTGGAGTGACATGGCCTATGGCTACACCTTC

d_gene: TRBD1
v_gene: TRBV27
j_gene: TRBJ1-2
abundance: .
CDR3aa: CASTQTGGEILYGYTF
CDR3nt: TGTGCCAGCACCCAGACAGGGGGCGAAATTTTATATGGCTACACCTTC

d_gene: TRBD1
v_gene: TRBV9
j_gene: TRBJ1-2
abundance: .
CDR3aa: CASSERTGVGYTF
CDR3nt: TGTGCCAGCAGCGAGCGGACAGGGGTAGGCTACACCTTC

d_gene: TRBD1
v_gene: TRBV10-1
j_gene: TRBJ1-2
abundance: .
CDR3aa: CASSEQGRDYGYTF
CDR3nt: TGCGCCAGCAGTGAACAGGGGAGAGACTATGGCTACACCTTC

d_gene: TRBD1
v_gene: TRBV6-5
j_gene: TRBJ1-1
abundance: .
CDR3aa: CASRRQGDTEAFF
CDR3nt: TGTGCCAGCAGAAGACAGGGGGACACTGAAGCTTTCTTT

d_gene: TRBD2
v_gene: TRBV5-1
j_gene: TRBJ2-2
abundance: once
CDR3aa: CASSLRAGGPNTGELFF
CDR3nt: TGCGCCAGCAGCTTGCGAGCGGGGGGGCCGAACACCGGGGAGCTGTTTTTT

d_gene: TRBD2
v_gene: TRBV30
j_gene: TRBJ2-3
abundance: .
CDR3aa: CALSAGGGTDTQYF
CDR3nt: TGTGCCTTATCAGCGGGGGGTGGCACAGATACGCAGTATTTT

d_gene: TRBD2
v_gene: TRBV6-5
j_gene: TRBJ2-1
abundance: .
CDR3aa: CASSFSGGLQSEQFF
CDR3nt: TGTGCCAGCAGTTTTAGCGGGGGGCTTCAAAGTGAGCAGTTCTTC

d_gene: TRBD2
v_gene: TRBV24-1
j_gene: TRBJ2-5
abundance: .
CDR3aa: CATSDSGLAGGPETQYF
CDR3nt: TGTGCCACCAGTGATTCGGGACTAGCGGGGGGGCCCGAGACCCAGTACTTC

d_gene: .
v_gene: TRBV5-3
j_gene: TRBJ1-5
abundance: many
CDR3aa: CARSQSGREFHHSNQPQHF
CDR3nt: TGTGCCAGAAGCCAATCCGGCAGGGAATTTCATCATAGCAATCAGCCCCAGCATTTT

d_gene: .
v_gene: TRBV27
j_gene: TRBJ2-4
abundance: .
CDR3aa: CAGSATSLAKNIQYF
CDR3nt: TGTGCCGGCAGTGCGACTAGTCTAGCCAAAAACATTCAGTACTTC

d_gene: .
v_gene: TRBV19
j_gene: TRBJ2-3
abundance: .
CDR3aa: CASSIPGTDTQYF
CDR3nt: TGTGCCAGTAGTATACCAGGCACAGATACGCAGTATTTT

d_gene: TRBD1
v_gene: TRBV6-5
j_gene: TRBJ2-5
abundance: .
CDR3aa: CASSLTGFETQYF
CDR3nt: TGTGCCAGCAGCTTGACAGGGTTCGAGACCCAGTACTTC

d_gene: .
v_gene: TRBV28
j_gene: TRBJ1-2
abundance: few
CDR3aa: CASVPGDRYGYTF
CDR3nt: TGTGCCAGCGTACCAGGGGATCGCTATGGCTACACCTTC

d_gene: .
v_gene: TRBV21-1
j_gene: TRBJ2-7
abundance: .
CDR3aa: CASSKGKADSDEQYF
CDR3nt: TGTGCCAGCAGCAAAGGGAAGGCGGATTCTGACGAGCAGTACTTC

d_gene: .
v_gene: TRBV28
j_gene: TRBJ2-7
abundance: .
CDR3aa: CASSLGGPLYEQYF
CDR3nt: TGTGCCAGCAGTTTAGGGGGCCCCCTCTACGAGCAGTACTTC

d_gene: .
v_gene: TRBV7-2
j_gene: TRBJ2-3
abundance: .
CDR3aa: CASSPVTDTQYF
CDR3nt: TGTGCCAGCAGTCCCGTAACAGATACGCAGTATTTT

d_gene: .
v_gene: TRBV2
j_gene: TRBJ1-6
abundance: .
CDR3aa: CASREQANNSPLHF
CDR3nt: TGTGCCAGCAGGGAACAGGCGAATAATTCACCCCTCCACTTT

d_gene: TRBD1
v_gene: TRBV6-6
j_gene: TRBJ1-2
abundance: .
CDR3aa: CASRPGTAKENTF
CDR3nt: TGTGCCAGCAGACCCGGGACAGCTAAGGAGAACACCTTC

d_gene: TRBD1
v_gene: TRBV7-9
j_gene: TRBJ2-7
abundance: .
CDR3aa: CASSQGQGEVYEQYF
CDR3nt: TGTGCCAGCAGCCAGGGACAGGGGGAGGTTTACGAGCAGTACTTC

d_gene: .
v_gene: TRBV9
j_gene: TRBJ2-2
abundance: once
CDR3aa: CASSSGAAATTGELFF
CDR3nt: TGTGCCAGCAGCTCCGGAGCGGCGGCGACCACCGGGGAGCTGTTTTTT